Given below is one T cell receptor (beta chain) in context. What it binds is not known. A read error may account for a junction end that differs from germline. Libraries were prepared by immunoSEQ multiplex PCR; TCRdb keeps only in-frame clonotypes and omits some of them. The table includes roughly 250,000 clones, just over 90% detected once. CDR1 SSHAT and CDR2 FNYEAQ come from the germline V gene (reference sequence). The CDR3 runs to 15 residues. These data belong to a study of T cell responses to AZD1222 COVID-19 vaccine. Study-level background: Recipients boosted at about 4 weeks or about 12 weeks are pooled. Study conclusions and caveats: Only after the peak T cell response were repertoires sampled. Researchers report vaccine-associated CD4 TCRs spanning spike, with dominance at 160-218 and 743-854.

The sequences come from peripheral blood, collected on day 0 of AZD1222 vaccination. The gene calls are TRBV7-7 and TRBJ2-1; D may be TRBD2 (7 bases). This TCR derives from an adult in good health. The CDR3 DNA is TGTGCTAGCAGCTTAACGGGGGGCAACTTAAATGAGCAGTTCTTC. It codes for CASSLTGGNLNEQFF. The whole variable domain, filled in from reference TRBV7-7 and TRBJ2-1, reads GAGVSQSPRYKVTKRGQDVTLRCDPISSHATLYWYQQALGQGPEFLTYFNYEAQPDKSGLPSDRFSAERPEGSISTLTIQRTEQRDSAMYRCASSLTGGNLNEQFFGPGTRLTVL.